These T cell receptor beta chains were read from a single sample in a study of blood T cell repertoires in COVID-19. The protocol was immunoSEQ multiplex PCR, while the TCRdb copy is restricted to in-frame clones and leaves out a portion. The data show roughly 170,000 clones, approximately 86% seen once. Sample: peripheral blood. The receptor set was obtained from a man aged 55-75 years who had recovered from COVID-19. Both conserved end residues are part of each CDR3. Each record gives: clone size, J gene, V gene, D gene, CDR3 DNA, CDR3 protein. A D gene is named only where the DNA matches it firmly. Expanded clones get a size class; other rows say once, few or many, or leave the size out.

size: -; J: TRBJ2-7; V: TRBV5-5; D: -; DNA: TGTGCCAGCAGCTTGGCTCCGAGCTCCTACGAGCAGTACTTC; CDR3: CASSLAPSSYEQYF
size: -; J: TRBJ1-2; V: TRBV7-9; D: -; DNA: TGTGCCAGCAGCCTGTCTGACGGGGTTTTCTACACCTTC; CDR3: CASSLSDGVFYTF
size: -; J: TRBJ2-3; V: TRBV2; D: TRBD2; DNA: TGTGCCAGCAGTCCTTTCGGAGCGGGACCAAGCACAGATACGCAGTATTTT; CDR3: CASSPFGAGPSTDTQYF
size: -; J: TRBJ2-7; V: TRBV11-2; D: TRBD2; DNA: TGTGCCAGCAGCCCCCGCCCCGCTAGCGGTAACGAGCAGTACTTC; CDR3: CASSPRPASGNEQYF
size: -; J: TRBJ1-4; V: TRBV5-1; D: -; DNA: TGCGCCAGCAGCTTGGTCCAGGGGTCCCTTAATGAAAAACTGTTTTTT; CDR3: CASSLVQGSLNEKLFF
size: -; J: TRBJ1-1; V: TRBV5-6; D: -; DNA: TGTGCCAGCAGCCCCAACGCGGGGGGGGGAACTGAAGCTTTCTTT; CDR3: CASSPNAGGGTEAFF
size: -; J: TRBJ2-1; V: TRBV19; D: TRBD1; DNA: TGTGCCAGTGCACTACAGGGGGTTGATGAGCAGTTCTTC; CDR3: CASALQGVDEQFF
size: -; J: TRBJ1-2; V: TRBV2; D: -; DNA: TGTGCCAGCAGCGCAGGGTTACGCGACTATGGCTACACCTTC; CDR3: CASSAGLRDYGYTF
size: -; J: TRBJ2-3; V: TRBV5-6; D: -; DNA: TGTGCCAGCAGCTTTAGTACCACAGATACGCAGTATTTT; CDR3: CASSFSTTDTQYF
size: -; J: TRBJ2-3; V: TRBV19; D: -; DNA: TGTGCCAGTAGGACCGACGGAGCAGTTGCAGATACGCAGTATTTT; CDR3: CASRTDGAVADTQYF
size: -; J: TRBJ2-1; V: TRBV6-5; D: TRBD1; DNA: TGTGCCGCCGAAGGGGACAGGGGGCAACTTGAGCAGTTCTTC; CDR3: CAAEGDRGQLEQFF
size: -; J: TRBJ1-5; V: TRBV7-9; D: -; DNA: TGTGCCAGCAGCATTACAGGGTCTAATCAGCCCCAGCATTTT; CDR3: CASSITGSNQPQHF
size: -; J: TRBJ1-1; V: TRBV5-5; D: TRBD1; DNA: TGTGCCAGCAGCTTGCAGGGGGCTGGGAACACTGAAGCTTTCTTT; CDR3: CASSLQGAGNTEAFF
size: -; J: TRBJ1-1; V: TRBV27; D: -; DNA: TGTGCCAGCAGCCGTTTAATTATTAGCACTGAAGCTTTCTTT; CDR3: CASSRLIISTEAFF
size: -; J: TRBJ1-5; V: TRBV6-5; D: -; DNA: TGTGCCAGCAGCTTAACCTATAGCAATCAGCCCCAGCATTTT; CDR3: CASSLTYSNQPQHF
size: once; J: TRBJ2-7; V: TRBV27; D: TRBD1; DNA: TGTGCCACCTCCCAACTGATGACAGGGGACTACGAGCAGTACTTC; CDR3: CATSQLMTGDYEQYF
size: -; J: TRBJ2-3; V: TRBV7-6; D: TRBD2; DNA: TGTGCCAGCAGCCCGAGTCGGGCGGGGGGCCCCTCCACAGATACGCAGTATTTT; CDR3: CASSPSRAGGPSTDTQYF
size: -; J: TRBJ2-5; V: TRBV6-1; D: TRBD2; DNA: TGTGCCAGCAGTGAACGGCAACTAGCGGGGCAGGTGACCCAGTACTTC; CDR3: CASSERQLAGQVTQYF
size: -; J: TRBJ2-3; V: TRBV6-2/TRBV6-3; D: -; DNA: TGTGCCAGCAGCTCACAACCGGGACTCGGCACAGATACGCAGTATTTT; CDR3: CASSSQPGLGTDTQYF
size: few; J: TRBJ1-2; V: TRBV6-4; D: TRBD1; DNA: TGTGCCAGCAGTGACTCGAACAGGGGGCTTCACTATGGCTACACCTTC; CDR3: CASSDSNRGLHYGYTF
size: -; J: TRBJ2-3; V: TRBV23-1; D: TRBD1; DNA: TGCGCCAGCAGTCAGCCCGGAGGAGGGGACAGGGTGACCTCTAGCACAGATACGCAGTATTTT; CDR3: CASSQPGGGDRVTSSTDTQYF
size: -; J: TRBJ2-3; V: TRBV7-8; D: TRBD2; DNA: TGTGCCAGCAGCTTCGCCCCCAGCGGGGGCGGGACTACGCAGTATTTT; CDR3: CASSFAPSGGGTTQYF
size: -; J: TRBJ1-5; V: TRBV11-2; D: -; DNA: TGTGCCAGCAGCTTCGACAGGAATCAGCCCCAGCATTTT; CDR3: CASSFDRNQPQHF
size: -; J: TRBJ2-1; V: TRBV3-1/TRBV3-2; D: -; DNA: TGTGCCAGCAGCCAAGATTTCATGAGCTCCTACAATGAGCAGTTCTTC; CDR3: CASSQDFMSSYNEQFF
size: -; J: TRBJ1-2; V: TRBV6-6; D: -; DNA: TGTGCCAGCAGTACTCAGGGGTCTAACTATGGCTACACCTTC; CDR3: CASSTQGSNYGYTF
size: once; J: TRBJ2-7; V: TRBV4-1; D: TRBD2; DNA: TGCGCCAGCAGCCAAGATTCCGTAGAACTAGCGACCCACGAGCAGTACTTC; CDR3: CASSQDSVELATHEQYF
size: -; J: TRBJ1-2; V: TRBV11-2; D: -; DNA: TGTGCCAGCAGCTTAGACGGACTCCCTCTCTACACCTTC; CDR3: CASSLDGLPLYTF
size: -; J: TRBJ2-4; V: TRBV19; D: -; DNA: TGTGCCAGTAACCAAGGGGGGGGATCTAAAAACATTCAGTACTTC; CDR3: CASNQGGGSKNIQYF
size: -; J: TRBJ1-4; V: TRBV6-4; D: -; DNA: TGTGCCATCCTAGAGACAGCTAACTCAACTAATGAAAAACTGTTTTTT; CDR3: CAILETANSTNEKLFF
size: -; J: TRBJ1-2; V: TRBV29-1; D: -; DNA: TGCAGCGTTGCAGGTGGATCGAACCGAGGAGGAGGAGGCTACACCTTC; CDR3: CSVAGGSNRGGGGYTF
size: -; J: TRBJ1-1; V: TRBV19; D: TRBD1; DNA: TGTGCCAGTAGAAGGGACAGGGAAAGGCTGAACACTGAAGCTTTCTTT; CDR3: CASRRDRERLNTEAFF
size: -; J: TRBJ1-2; V: TRBV6-2/TRBV6-3; D: -; DNA: TGTGCCAGCAGTTATTCGAACGGGTTTGTTGGCTACACCTTC; CDR3: CASSYSNGFVGYTF
size: -; J: TRBJ2-2; V: TRBV30; D: TRBD1; DNA: TGTGCCTGGAGTGGAGACAGGGAGAACACCGGGGAGCTGTTTTTT; CDR3: CAWSGDRENTGELFF
size: few; J: TRBJ1-3; V: TRBV10-3; D: -; DNA: TGTGCCATCAGTGTAGAGGGGGCTGGAAACACCATATATTTT; CDR3: CAISVEGAGNTIYF
size: -; J: TRBJ1-6; V: TRBV9; D: TRBD1; DNA: TGTGCCAGCAGCGTAGCAGGGACAGGGACTTCACCCCTCCACTTT; CDR3: CASSVAGTGTSPLHF